This TCR beta chain was found in a study of early T cells in non-severe SARS-CoV-2 infection. Germline V lookup: CDR1 SGHTA, CDR2 FQGNSA. This CDR3 has 12 amino acids. V lost 5 bases to trimming and J lost 7 bases, with 11 bases between them. One entry per CDR3 protein, called by TCRdb with MiXCR from the 5' RACE reads. The data show some 100,000 distinct CDR3 sequences, roughly 15% seen once. The TCR sequence derives from an adult who was a healthcare worker with PCR-confirmed SARS-CoV-2 infection or an uninfected control (not recorded which). The chain has TRBV7-2 and TRBJ1-2; D is unclear. Sequencing was done on a sample of whole blood. CDR3 residues: CASSRGSFGYTF. The CDR3 nucleotides are TGTGCCAGCAGCCGAGGCAGTTTTGGCTACACCTTC.